This T cell receptor beta chain was observed in a study of cytomegalovirus exposure and HLA in healthy donors. Healthy donors of bone marrow made up the group. CDR1 is KGHSH, CDR2 LQKENI, per germline. The V and J ends lost 3 bases and 1 base respectively, with 9 bases between them. The CDR3 covers 14 residues. As regards this clone: Its antigen is as yet unknown. Other DNA variants within this sample encode the same CDR3.

Primers: 60 Vbeta forward and 13 Jbeta reverse. Clones were sequenced by immunoSEQ multiplex PCR, and TCRdb holds only the in-frame ones, with some missing. This sample's clone table lists 150,000 to 250,000 clones. Study-wide points: Association of a missense DCLRE1C variant with TCR beta V- and J-gene trimming was reported in a later analysis. Whilst most TCR sequences proved rare, a subset of public TCRs occurred across many donors.

The sequence derives from a boy younger than 18 in good health and CMV-seronegative. The specimen was PBMCs. The J gene is TRBJ1-1, the V gene TRBV18; D may be TRBD1 (5 bases). The CDR3 DNA is TGTGCCAGCTCACCCCAGGGCTCGAACACTGAAGCTTTCTTT. This translates into CASSPQGSNTEAFF.